One sample yielded the 8 T cell receptor beta chains listed below, sequenced in a study of tumor T cells in aggressive B-cell lymphoma. Libraries were prepared by immunoSEQ multiplex PCR; TCRdb keeps only in-frame clonotypes and omits some of them. The table lists approximately 4,300 clones, more than 65% of them singletons. Sample: tumor tissue. These receptors were obtained from an adult with diffuse large B cell lymphoma.

This chain links TRBV11-1 with TRBJ1-4, with a possible D match to TRBD1 (5 bases). The germline gives CDR1 SGHAT, CDR2 FQDESV (reference sequence). With 4 bases removed from V and 10 bases from J, the gap between germline ends came to 16 bases. The CDR3 is made up of 14 amino acids. CDR3 sequence reads: CASSWGTAGGKLFF. As DNA, the CDR3 is TGTGCCAGCAGCTGGGGGACCGCGGGAGGAAAACTGTTTTTT.

V usage is TRBV7-2 and J usage is TRBJ1-6; D possibly corresponds to TRBD1 (5 bases). V was clipped by 3 bases and J by 4 bases, with 7 bases between them. CDR1 and CDR2 from the germline V gene are SGHTA and FQGNSA. There are 14 residues in the CDR3. The CDR3 here is CASSFKGYNSPLHF. CDR3 bases: TGTGCCAGCAGCTTCAAGGGGTATAATTCACCCCTCCACTTT.

The genes are TRBV28 and TRBJ1-5; the match to TRBD1 covers 7 bases. The CDR3 loop spans 17 amino acids. The V gene end was trimmed by 2 bases and the J gene end by 0 bases; junction bases not matched to a gene: 7. CDR1 MDHEN and CDR2 SYDVKM come from the germline V gene. The DNA of the CDR3 is TGTGCCAGCAGTTTACGGGACAGTCGATCTAGCAATCAGCCCCAGCATTTT. It is translated as CASSLRDSRSSNQPQHF.

This chain joins TRBV10-3 and TRBJ1-6, with D maybe TRBD1 (6 bases). Trimming removed 3 bases from V and 8 bases from J, with 11 bases in between. Germline lookup yields CDR1 ENHRY and CDR2 SYGVKD. This CDR3 contains 14 residues. The CDR3 here is CAISDHRADSPLHF. CDR3 nucleotides: TGTGCCATCAGTGATCACAGGGCGGATTCACCCCTCCACTTT.

The chain uses TRBV6-5 and TRBJ2-3, with 11 bases identical to TRBD2. The CDR3 spans 15 residues. Germline CDR1 MNHEY, CDR2 SVGAGI. V trimming: 5 bases; J trimming: 10 bases; junction bases outside the gene matches: 11. For the CDR3, the DNA is TGTGCCAGCAGTCTTCTTAGCGGGGGGGCGTCCGCGCAGTATTTT. Residues: CASSLLSGGASAQYF.

V and J are TRBV6-6 and TRBJ1-1, with 7 bases fitting TRBD1. V lost 5 bases and J lost 1; bases outside the gene matches: 7. Germline CDR1 and CDR2: MNHNY and SVGAGI (reference sequence). CDR3 length equals 15 residues. CDR3 protein: CASSDPGQSNTEAFF. CDR3 DNA sequence: TGTGCCAGCAGTGATCCGGGACAGTCGAACACTGAAGCTTTCTTT.

The V call is TRBV6-1, the J call TRBJ2-7; no reliable D call. This CDR3 comprises 13 residues. Germline assignment: CDR1 MNHNS and CDR2 SASEGT. V was shortened by 3 bases and J by 2 bases, with 8 bases between the two germline ends. The DNA of the CDR3 is TGTGCCAGCAGTGAGTACAGAGCCTACGAGCAGTACTTC. Protein: CASSEYRAYEQYF.

This rearrangement joins TRBV29-1 to TRBJ1-5; D is unresolved. Germline V CDR1 and CDR2: SQVTM, ANQGSEA. The CDR3 is 12 amino acids. V shed 8 bases and J shed 2 bases, with 10 bases lying between them. The CDR3 sequence is CSSKEGNQPQHF. The DNA for the CDR3 is TGCAGCTCTAAGGAGGGCAATCAGCCCCAGCATTTT.